The next 22 T cell receptor beta chains were all read from a single sample in a study of T cells after yellow fever vaccination. TCRdb independently ran MiXCR on the 5' RACE reads; one entry per CDR3 protein. The data hold 200,000 to 300,000 distinct CDR3 sequences, with about 7% observed a single time. The sample was CD4+ T cells sorted from PBMCs, taken on the day of the yellow fever booster vaccination. The source of these receptors is a man under 40 who received the YFV17D yellow fever vaccine.

This clonotype showed up many times. CDR3 residues: CASSYSRLAIADTQYF. Here the CDR3 DNA reads TGTGCCAGCAGTTACTCGCGGCTAGCGATTGCAGATACGCAGTATTTT. This chain links TRBV6-5 with TRBJ2-3, with TRBD2 as a possible D gene (6 bases). Germline V gene data show CDR1 as MNHEY and CDR2 as SVGAGI. Trimming shortened V by 0 bases and J by 4 bases, and 14 bases separated the two germline ends. The CDR3 spans 16 residues.

This chain connects TRBV20-1 to TRBJ2-1, with 11 bases aligning to TRBD2. Trimming cost V 6 bases and J 12 bases; bases outside gene matches: 16. CDR3 size: 15 residues. Germline CDR1 DFQATT, CDR2 SNEGSKA (reference sequence). CDR3 DNA sequence: TGCAGTGCCCCCCAACCGGGACTAGCGGAAAGTAGGCAGTTCTTC. Its protein product is CSAPQPGLAESRQFF.

The chain has TRBV11-3 and TRBJ2-5; D is uncertain. Trimming took off 3 bases at V and 5 bases at J, with 10 bases between the two ends. The CDR3 contains 13 residues. From germline, CDR1 is SGHNT and CDR2 YENEEA. The CDR3 reads CASSFNHGETQYF. CDR3 DNA: TGTGCCAGCAGCTTCAACCATGGGGAGACCCAGTACTTC.

Many counts were recorded for this clonotype. In nucleotides, the CDR3 is TGCAGTGCTAGGGATCCCCAAGGGACAGGGGACTATGGCTACACCTTC. Protein product: CSARDPQGTGDYGYTF. This chain joins TRBV20-1 and TRBJ1-2, with 10 bases identical to TRBD1. Germline loops: CDR1 DFQATT, CDR2 SNEGSKA (reference sequence). The CDR3 runs 16 residues. Trimming at V came to 3 bases and at J to 3 bases, leaving 10 bases not matched to a gene.

The CDR3 DNA sequence: TGTGCCAGCAGCCTTACCGGACCAGCGGCAGATACGCAGTATTTT. It is translated as CASSLTGPAADTQYF. This rearrangement joins TRBV9 to TRBJ2-3, with TRBD2 as a possible D gene (5 bases). CDR1 and CDR2 from the germline V gene are SGDLS and YYNGEE. V lost 4 bases, J lost 4 bases, and 16 bases lay in between. This CDR3 comprises 15 residues.

This clonotype has at least ten counts. This chain links TRBV7-6 with TRBJ1-5; no definite D call. The V and J ends lost 4 bases and 4 bases respectively, with 8 bases between them. The CDR3 runs 13 residues. Germline CDR1 SGHVS, CDR2 FNYEAQ. As DNA, the CDR3 is TGTGCCAGCAGCTCCGGCTTTAATCAGCCCCAGCATTTT. Amino acids: CASSSGFNQPQHF.

The chain has TRBV7-2 and TRBJ1-5; TRBD1 aligns across 8 bases. Germline V gene data show CDR1 as SGHTA and CDR2 as FQGNSA. This CDR3 is 14 amino acids long. V shed 5 bases, J shed 6 bases, and the junction held 6 bases outside the gene matches. CDR3 bases: TGTGCCAGCAGCCTTGGTGGACAGGGTCAGCCCCAGCATTTT. Protein sequence: CASSLGGQGQPQHF.

This clonotype was recorded many times. The chain carries TRBV3-1 and TRBJ2-1, with D possibly matching TRBD2 (6 bases). The V gene lost 4 bases and the J gene lost 5 bases, with 15 bases spanning the gap. CDR3 length: 15 amino acids. CDR1 and CDR2 from the germline V gene are LGHDT and YNNKEL (reference sequence). CDR3 nucleotide sequence: TGTGCCAGCAGCCCGGAGTGGGGAGGCAACAATGAGCAGTTCTTC. As protein: CASSPEWGGNNEQFF.

In its sample, this clonotype was seen a few times. V usage is TRBV20-1 and J usage is TRBJ2-7, with 8 bases fitting TRBD2. V shed 1 base, J shed 2 bases, and the junction held 7 bases outside the gene matches. CDR1 and CDR2 (germline): DFQATT, SNEGSKA (reference sequence). The CDR3 has 15 amino acids. The CDR3 loop is CSARAPGGRTYEQYF. DNA for the CDR3: TGCAGTGCTAGAGCCCCGGGCGGGAGGACCTACGAGCAGTACTTC.

There are a few counts of this clonotype. This chain joins TRBV5-1 and TRBJ2-5; D possibly uses TRBD1 or TRBD2 (5 bases each). Trimming shortened V by 6 bases and J by 1 base, and 10 bases separated the two germline ends. The CDR3 length is 13 residues. The germline V gene has CDR1 SGHRS and CDR2 YFSETQ. This chain's CDR3 is CASMRGFQETQYF. DNA for the CDR3: TGCGCCAGCATGAGGGGCTTCCAAGAGACCCAGTACTTC.

This clonotype showed up just a few times. The rearrangement joins TRBV12-3 or TRBV12-4 to TRBJ2-1; 10 positions match TRBD2. The trim removed 2 bases at V and 6 bases at J, leaving 10 bases unmatched. This CDR3 is 17 amino acids long. CDR3 sequence reads: CASSLKGGASGGNEQFF. As DNA, the CDR3 is TGTGCCAGCAGTTTAAAAGGGGGGGCTAGCGGGGGCAATGAGCAGTTCTTC.

The chain recombines TRBV24-1 with TRBJ2-1; TRBD2 agrees at 11 bases. The CDR3 spans 17 residues. With V trimmed by 5 bases and J by 7 bases, 12 bases remained unmatched. Germline V lookup: CDR1 KGHDR, CDR2 SFDVKD. The CDR3 here is CATSGGSVAGGMNEQFF. CDR3 sequence (DNA): TGTGCCACCAGTGGGGGGTCGGTAGCGGGAGGGATGAATGAGCAGTTCTTC.

This clonotype was seen a few times. The chain links TRBV3-1 to TRBJ2-2; 13 bases map to TRBD2. The V gene end was trimmed by 4 bases and the J gene end by 7 bases; junction bases not matched to a gene: 6. The germline V gene encodes CDR1 LGHDT and CDR2 YNNKEL (reference sequence). The CDR3 contains 16 residues. In DNA, the CDR3 is TGTGCCAGCAGCCTAGGGACTAGCGGGATCGTCGGGGAGCTGTTTTTT. It specifies CASSLGTSGIVGELFF.

The rearrangement links TRBV18 to TRBJ2-1, with 8 bases fitting TRBD1. V shed 10 bases and J 7 bases; nucleotides not matched to a gene: 9. Germline loops: CDR1 KGHSH, CDR2 LQKENI. This CDR3 contains 13 residues. As DNA, the CDR3 is TGTGCCACCCTACGCCAGGGGGCGAATGAGCAGTTCTTC. It translates to CATLRQGANEQFF.

In this sample, this clonotype turned up many times. This rearrangement joins TRBV9 to TRBJ2-1; 9 bases are shared with TRBD2. Germline CDR1 SGDLS, CDR2 YYNGEE. The CDR3 spans 15 residues. J was trimmed by 2 bases and V by 0 bases; bases with no gene match: 0. CDR3: CASSVGLAAYNEQFF. CDR3 sequence (DNA): TGTGCCAGCAGCGTAGGACTAGCGGCCTACAATGAGCAGTTCTTC.

This clonotype was observed a handful of times. The gene calls are TRBV30 and TRBJ2-1; TRBD1 matches 9 bases. The ends lost 2 bases at V and 6 bases at J; junction bases unmatched: 5. The CDR3 has 14 residues. Looked up from germline, CDR1 is GTSNPN and CDR2 is SVGIG (reference sequence). CDR3 bases: TGTGCCTGGAGTTGGGGACAGGGATCCAATGAGCAGTTCTTC. Translating it yields CAWSWGQGSNEQFF.

This clonotype was observed a handful of times. The chain has TRBV5-1 and TRBJ2-2; D may be TRBD1 (5 bases). Deletions cut 3 bases from V and 5 bases from J, with 17 bases between. CDR3 length: 16 residues. From germline, CDR1 is SGHRS and CDR2 YFSETQ. The CDR3 region has the DNA TGCGCCAGCAGCTACACCAGGGCAGTCTTAACCGGGGAGCTGTTTTTT. It is translated as CASSYTRAVLTGELFF.

This clonotype has ten or more counts. This chain connects TRBV2 to TRBJ1-1; D is unresolved. The CDR3 has 13 amino acids. Germline CDR1 SNHLY, CDR2 FYNNEI. Trimming stripped 8 bases from V and 8 bases from J, with 18 bases between. The chain's CDR3 is CASALDGSTEAFF. In nucleotides, the CDR3 is TGTGCCAGCGCCCTAGACGGATCAACCGAAGCTTTCTTT.

This clonotype occurred many times. This rearrangement joins TRBV7-2 to TRBJ2-3, with unresolved D. Trimming cost V 5 bases and J 5 bases, with 17 bases left between them. CDR3 length: 15 residues. Germline V CDR1 and CDR2: SGHTA, FQGNSA. The CDR3 bases are TGTGCCAGCAGCCCAACTTTAGGGCCGGGAGATACGCAGTATTTT. Protein product: CASSPTLGPGDTQYF. The complete variable domain, with remaining parts taken from reference TRBV7-2 and TRBJ2-3, reads GAGVSQSPSNKVTEKGKDVELRCDPISGHTALYWYRQSLGQGLEFLIYFQGNSAPDKSGLPSDRFSAERTGGSVSTLTIQRTQQEDSAVYLCASSPTLGPGDTQYFGPGTRLTVL.

J is TRBJ1-1 and V is TRBV7-2; tentatively, D is TRBD1 (5 bases). The germline V gene has CDR1 SGHTA and CDR2 FQGNSA. This CDR3 spans 12 amino acids. V gave up 3 bases and J gave up 10 bases, with 12 bases separating them. CDR3 protein: CASSLQGSGAFF. The DNA of the CDR3 is TGTGCCAGCAGCTTGCAGGGCTCTGGAGCTTTCTTT.

The rearrangement uses TRBV5-6 and TRBJ2-7, with TRBD2 as a possible D gene (5 bases). Germline CDR1 is SGHDT and CDR2 is YYEEEE. The CDR3 consists of 17 residues. The V and J ends lost 1 base and 7 bases respectively, with 24 bases between them. CDR3 region: CASSLIWGRNFSGEQYF. Written as DNA, the CDR3 is TGTGCCAGCAGCTTGATTTGGGGTCGGAATTTTTCGGGGGAGCAGTACTTC.

This clonotype came up a few times. V gene TRBV5-5 combines with J gene TRBJ1-6, with D maybe TRBD1 (6 bases). The germline gives CDR1 SGHKS, CDR2 YYEKEE (reference sequence). The CDR3 runs to 14 residues. V was clipped by 3 bases and J by 10 bases, with 14 bases between them. CDR3 DNA sequence: TGTGCCAGCAGCTGGAACAGGGTTACGTCACCCCTCCACTTT. Protein sequence: CASSWNRVTSPLHF.